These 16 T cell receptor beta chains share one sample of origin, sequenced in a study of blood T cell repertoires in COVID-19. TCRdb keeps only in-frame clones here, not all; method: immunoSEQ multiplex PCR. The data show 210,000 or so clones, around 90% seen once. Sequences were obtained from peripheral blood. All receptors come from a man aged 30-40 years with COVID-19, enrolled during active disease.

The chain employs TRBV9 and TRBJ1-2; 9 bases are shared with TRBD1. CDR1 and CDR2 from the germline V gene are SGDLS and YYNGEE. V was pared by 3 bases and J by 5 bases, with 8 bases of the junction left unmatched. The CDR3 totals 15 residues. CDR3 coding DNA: TGTGCCAGCAGCGGATCCGGGACAGGGATATATGGCTACACCTTC. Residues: CASSGSGTGIYGYTF.

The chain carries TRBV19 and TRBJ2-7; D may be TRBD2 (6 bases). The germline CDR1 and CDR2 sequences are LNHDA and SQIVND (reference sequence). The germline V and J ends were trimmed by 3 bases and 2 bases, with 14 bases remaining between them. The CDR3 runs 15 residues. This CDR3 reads CASSMGWDSAYEQYF. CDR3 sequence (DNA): TGTGCCAGTAGTATGGGATGGGACTCAGCCTACGAGCAGTACTTC.

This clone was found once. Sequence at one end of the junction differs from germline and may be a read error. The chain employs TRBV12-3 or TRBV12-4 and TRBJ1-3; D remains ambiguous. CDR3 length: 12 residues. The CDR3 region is CASSTRSTPPSF. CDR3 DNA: TGTGCCAGCAGTACCCGTTCGACTCCGCCTTCTTTT.

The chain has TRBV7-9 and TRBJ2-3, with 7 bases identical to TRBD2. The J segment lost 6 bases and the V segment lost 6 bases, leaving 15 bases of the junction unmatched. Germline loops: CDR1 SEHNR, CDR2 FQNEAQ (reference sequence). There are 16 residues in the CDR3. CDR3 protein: CASRPNLAGRADTQYF. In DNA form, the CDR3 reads TGTGCCAGCAGGCCTAACTTAGCGGGCCGCGCGGATACGCAGTATTTT.

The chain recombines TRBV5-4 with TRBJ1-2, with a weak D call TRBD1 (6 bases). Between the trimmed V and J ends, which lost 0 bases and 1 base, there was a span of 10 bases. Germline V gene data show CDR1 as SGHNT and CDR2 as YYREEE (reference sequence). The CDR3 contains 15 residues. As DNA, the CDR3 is TGTGCCAGCAGCTTGGGAGGACAGAGTAACTATGGCTACACCTTC. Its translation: CASSLGGQSNYGYTF.

The CDR3 is CASSRSVYGYTF. The CDR3 bases are TGTGCCAGCAGCCGATCGGTCTATGGCTACACCTTC. The chain recombines TRBV28 with TRBJ1-2, with D unclear. The CDR3 has 12 residues. Germline CDR1 and CDR2: MDHEN and SYDVKM. Trimming removed 6 bases at V and 4 bases at J, with 9 bases between.

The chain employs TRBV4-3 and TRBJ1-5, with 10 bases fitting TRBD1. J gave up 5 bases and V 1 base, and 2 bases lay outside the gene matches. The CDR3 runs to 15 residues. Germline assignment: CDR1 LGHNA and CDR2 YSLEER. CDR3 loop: CASSQGQGADQPQHF. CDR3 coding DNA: TGCGCCAGCAGCCAAGGACAGGGGGCAGATCAGCCCCAGCATTTT.

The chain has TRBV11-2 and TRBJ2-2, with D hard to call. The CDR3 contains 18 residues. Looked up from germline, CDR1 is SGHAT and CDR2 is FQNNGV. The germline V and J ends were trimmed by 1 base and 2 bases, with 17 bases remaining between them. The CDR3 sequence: CASSLVLFGLLNTGELFF. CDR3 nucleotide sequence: TGTGCCAGCAGCTTAGTTTTGTTCGGTCTTCTAAACACCGGGGAGCTGTTTTTT. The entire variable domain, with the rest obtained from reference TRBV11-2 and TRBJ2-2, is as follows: EAGVAQSPRYKIIEKRQSVAFWCNPISGHATLYWYQQILGQGPKLLIQFQNNGVVDDSQLPKDRFSAERLKGVDSTLKIQPAKLEDSAVYLCASSLVLFGLLNTGELFFGEGSRLTVL.

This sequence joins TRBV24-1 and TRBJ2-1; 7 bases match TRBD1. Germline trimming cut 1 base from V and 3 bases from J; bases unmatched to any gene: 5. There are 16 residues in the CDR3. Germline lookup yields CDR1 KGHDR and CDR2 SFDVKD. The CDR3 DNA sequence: TGTGCCACCAGTGATTTTAGGGACAGCGTCTACAATGAGCAGTTCTTC. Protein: CATSDFRDSVYNEQFF.

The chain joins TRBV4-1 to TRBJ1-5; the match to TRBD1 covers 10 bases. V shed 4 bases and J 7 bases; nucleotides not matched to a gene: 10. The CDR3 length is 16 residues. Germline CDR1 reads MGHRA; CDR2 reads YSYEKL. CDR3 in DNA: TGCGCCAGCAGCCTCCTAATCGGGACAGGGGAACAGCCCCAGCATTTT. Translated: CASSLLIGTGEQPQHF.

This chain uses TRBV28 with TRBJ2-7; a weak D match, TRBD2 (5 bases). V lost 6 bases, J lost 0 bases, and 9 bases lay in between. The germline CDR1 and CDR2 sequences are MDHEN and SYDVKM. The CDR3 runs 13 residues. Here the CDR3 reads CASRRADSYEQYF. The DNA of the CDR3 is TGTGCCAGCAGGCGAGCGGACTCCTACGAGCAGTACTTC.

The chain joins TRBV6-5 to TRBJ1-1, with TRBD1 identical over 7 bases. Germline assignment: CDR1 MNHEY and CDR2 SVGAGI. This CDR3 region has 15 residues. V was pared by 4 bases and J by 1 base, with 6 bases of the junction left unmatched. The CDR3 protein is CASSSTGEGNTEAFF. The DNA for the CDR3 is TGTGCCAGCAGTTCTACAGGGGAAGGGAACACTGAAGCTTTCTTT.

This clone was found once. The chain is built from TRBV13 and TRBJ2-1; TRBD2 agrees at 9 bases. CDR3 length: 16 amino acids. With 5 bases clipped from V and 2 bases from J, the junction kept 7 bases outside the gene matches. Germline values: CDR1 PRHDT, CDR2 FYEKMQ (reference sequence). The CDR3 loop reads CASSKGASGTYNEQFF. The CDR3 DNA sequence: TGTGCCAGCAGCAAAGGGGCTAGCGGGACCTACAATGAGCAGTTCTTC.

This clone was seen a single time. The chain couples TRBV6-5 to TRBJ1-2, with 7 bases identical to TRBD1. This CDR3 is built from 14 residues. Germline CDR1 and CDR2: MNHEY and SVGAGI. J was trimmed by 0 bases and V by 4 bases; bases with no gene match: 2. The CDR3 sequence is CASSSTGTNYGYTF. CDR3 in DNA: TGTGCCAGCAGTTCGACAGGGACTAACTATGGCTACACCTTC.

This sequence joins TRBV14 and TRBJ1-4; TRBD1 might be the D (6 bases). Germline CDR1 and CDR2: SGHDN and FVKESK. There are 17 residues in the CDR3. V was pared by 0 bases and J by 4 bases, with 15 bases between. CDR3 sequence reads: CASSQDLYRDFNEKLFF. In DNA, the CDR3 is TGTGCCAGCAGCCAAGACCTTTACAGGGATTTTAATGAAAAACTGTTTTTT. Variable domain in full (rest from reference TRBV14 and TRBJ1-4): EAGVTQFPSHSVIEKGQTVTLRCDPISGHDNLYWYRRVMGKEIKFLLHFVKESKQDESGMPNNRFLAERTGGTYSTLKVQPAELEDSGVYFCASSQDLYRDFNEKLFFGSGTQLSVL.

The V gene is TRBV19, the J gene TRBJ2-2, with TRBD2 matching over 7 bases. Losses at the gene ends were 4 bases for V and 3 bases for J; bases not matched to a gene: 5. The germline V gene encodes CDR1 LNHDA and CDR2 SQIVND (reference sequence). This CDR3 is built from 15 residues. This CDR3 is CASSRLADHTGELFF. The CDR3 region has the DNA TGTGCCAGTAGTAGGCTAGCGGACCACACCGGGGAGCTGTTTTTT.